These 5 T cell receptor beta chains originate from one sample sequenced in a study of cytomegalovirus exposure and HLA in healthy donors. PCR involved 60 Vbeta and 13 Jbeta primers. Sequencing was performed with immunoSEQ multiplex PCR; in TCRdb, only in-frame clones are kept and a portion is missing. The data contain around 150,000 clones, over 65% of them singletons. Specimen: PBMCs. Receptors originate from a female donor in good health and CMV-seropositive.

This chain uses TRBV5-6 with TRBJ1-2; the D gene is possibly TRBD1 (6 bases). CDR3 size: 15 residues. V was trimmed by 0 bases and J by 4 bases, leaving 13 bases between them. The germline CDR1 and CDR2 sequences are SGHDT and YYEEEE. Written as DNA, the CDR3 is TGTGCCAGCAGCTTGGCGGGGGGCATGGGCTATGGCTACACCTTC. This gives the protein CASSLAGGMGYGYTF.

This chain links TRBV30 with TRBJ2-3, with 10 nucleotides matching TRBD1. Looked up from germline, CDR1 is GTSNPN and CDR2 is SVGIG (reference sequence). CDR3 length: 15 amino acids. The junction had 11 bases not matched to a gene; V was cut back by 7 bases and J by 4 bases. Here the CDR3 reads CASMSGTGVADTQYF. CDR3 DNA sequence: TGTGCCTCAATGTCAGGGACAGGGGTCGCAGATACGCAGTATTTT.

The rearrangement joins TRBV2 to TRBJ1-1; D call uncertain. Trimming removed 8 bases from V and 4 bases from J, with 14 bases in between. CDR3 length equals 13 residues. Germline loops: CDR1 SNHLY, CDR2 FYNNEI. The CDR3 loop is CASFLVRGTEAFF. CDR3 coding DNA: TGTGCCAGCTTTCTGGTCCGGGGCACTGAAGCTTTCTTT.

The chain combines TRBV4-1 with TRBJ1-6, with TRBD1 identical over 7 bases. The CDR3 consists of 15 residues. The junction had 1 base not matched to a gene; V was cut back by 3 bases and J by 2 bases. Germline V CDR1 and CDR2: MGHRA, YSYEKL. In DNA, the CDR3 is TGCGCCAGCAGCCAGACAGGGCCCTATAATTCACCCCTCCACTTT. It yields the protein CASSQTGPYNSPLHF.

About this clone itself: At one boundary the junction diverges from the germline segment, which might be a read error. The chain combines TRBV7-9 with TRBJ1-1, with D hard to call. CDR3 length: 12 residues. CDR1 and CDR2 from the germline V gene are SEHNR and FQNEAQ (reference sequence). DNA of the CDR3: TGTTCCAGCAGCTTCTCTGCAGATGAAGCTTTCTTT. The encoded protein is CSSSFSADEAFF.